This TCR beta chain was recovered during a study of blood T cells in healthy people across ages. In the study overall: About one barcoded beta molecule per two T cells was captured by template switching.

In this sample, this clonotype turned up many times. Antigen: not known. A J-beta primer mix and a sample-barcoded 5' primer were used in a second PCR of roughly 6 to 12 cycles. Carrying 12 random nucleotides, a template-switch adaptor labeled each individual cDNA molecule. TCRdb fed the 5' RACE reads into MiXCR, producing one record per CDR3 protein. The data hold about 750,000 distinct CDR3 sequences, with roughly 53% observed a single time. Study observations and caveats: TCR beta diversity per million T cells fell roughly linearly with age.

CDR3 length equals 14 residues. Germline trimming cut 6 bases from V and 8 bases from J; bases unmatched to any gene: 15. In germline, CDR1 is DFQATT, CDR2 SNEGSKA (reference sequence). What was sequenced was blood. The gene calls are TRBV20-1 and TRBJ1-2; 7 nucleotides line up with TRBD1. The clonotype was recovered from an elderly man in good health. The CDR3 protein is CSAARSWQGEGYTF. The CDR3 DNA is TGCAGTGCGGCGCGGTCCTGGCAGGGGGAAGGCTACACCTTC.